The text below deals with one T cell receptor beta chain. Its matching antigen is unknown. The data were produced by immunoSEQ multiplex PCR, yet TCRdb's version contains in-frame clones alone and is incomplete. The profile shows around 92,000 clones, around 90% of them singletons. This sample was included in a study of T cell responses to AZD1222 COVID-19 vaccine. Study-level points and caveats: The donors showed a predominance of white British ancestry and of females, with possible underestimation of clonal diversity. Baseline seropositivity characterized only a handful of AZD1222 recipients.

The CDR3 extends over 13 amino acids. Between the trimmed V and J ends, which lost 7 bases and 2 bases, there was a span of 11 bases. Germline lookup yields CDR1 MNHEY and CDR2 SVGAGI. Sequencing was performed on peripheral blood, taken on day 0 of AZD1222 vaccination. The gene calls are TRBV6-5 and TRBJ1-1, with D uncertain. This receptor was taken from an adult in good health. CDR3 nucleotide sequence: TGTGCCAGCACTCCGACCTCTAACACTGAAGCTTTCTTT. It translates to CASTPTSNTEAFF.